This is a list of T cell receptor beta chains from one sample in a study of technical replicates of blood from several donors. Clones were read by immunoSEQ multiplex PCR, and TCRdb kept only the in-frame ones, dropping some. The data contain some 60,000 clones, 85% to 90% of them singletons. Sequenced material: PBMCs. These receptors came from a human donor in good health. Some clones in this sample may be carry-over from other donors' samples. CDR3s include the opening cysteine and the closing phenylalanine or tryptophan. A D gene is named only where the DNA matches it firmly. Not all rows give a size; the values are once, few, many and, for expanded clones, a class.

clone_size j_call d_call v_call cdr3_aa cdr3_nt
NA TRBJ1-2 TRBD1 TRBV5-6 CASRPAGGGYTF TGTGCCAGCCGACCGGCAGGGGGTGGCTACACCTTC
NA TRBJ1-2 TRBD1 TRBV18 CASSPRTGEGYTF TGTGCCAGCTCACCAAGGACAGGGGAAGGCTACACCTTC
NA TRBJ2-7 NA TRBV18 CASSPATVGNEQYF TGTGCCAGCTCACCCGCGACAGTTGGCAACGAGCAGTACTTC
NA TRBJ2-1 TRBD2 TRBV4-3 CASSQAYPSGRFGEQFF TGCGCCAGCAGCCAAGCATACCCTAGCGGGAGGTTTGGTGAGCAGTTCTTC
NA TRBJ2-2 TRBD1 TRBV5-1 CASSRAGTGAGELFF TGCGCCAGCAGCAGAGCCGGGACAGGGGCGGGGGAGCTGTTTTTT
NA TRBJ2-7 NA TRBV19 CASRTRGSSYEQYF TGTGCCAGTAGGACCAGAGGCTCCTCCTACGAGCAGTACTTC
NA TRBJ2-1 TRBD1 TRBV7-2 CASSFDAGQGNNEQFF TGTGCCAGCAGCTTTGATGCGGGACAGGGCAACAATGAGCAGTTCTTC
NA TRBJ2-7 NA TRBV13 CASSLGYAYEQYF TGTGCCAGCAGCCTAGGGTATGCCTACGAGCAGTACTTC
once TRBJ2-5 TRBD2 TRBV2 CASSEARGREETQYF TGTGCCAGCAGTGAAGCGCGGGGGAGGGAAGAGACCCAGTACTTC
NA TRBJ1-4 TRBD1 TRBV5-1 CASKISGTGDEKLFF TGCGCCAGTAAGATTTCCGGGACAGGGGATGAAAAACTGTTTTTT
NA TRBJ2-3 NA TRBV6-5 CASSYAAANTDTQYF TGTGCCAGCAGTTACGCGGCGGCAAACACAGATACGCAGTATTTT
NA TRBJ1-6 NA TRBV7-2 CASSLLEGSPLHF TGTGCCAGCAGCTTACTTGAGGGTTCACCCCTCCACTTT
NA TRBJ1-4 NA TRBV7-9 CASSLGQAATNEKLFF TGTGCCAGCAGCTTAGGGCAGGCAGCAACTAATGAAAAACTGTTTTTT
NA TRBJ2-7 TRBD2 TRBV10-3 CAIRGRALVHEQYF TGTGCCATCAGGGGGAGGGCCCTTGTCCACGAGCAGTACTTC
NA TRBJ1-3 TRBD1 TRBV7-2 CASSKQGQGAVNTIYF TGTGCCAGCAGCAAACAGGGACAGGGGGCTGTAAACACCATATATTTT
NA TRBJ2-5 TRBD2 TRBV11-2 CASSHLGEGIQETQYF TGTGCCAGCAGCCACCTGGGGGAGGGGATACAAGAGACCCAGTACTTC
NA TRBJ2-2 NA TRBV10-3 CAIRFDSTGELFF TGTGCCATCAGGTTCGACTCCACCGGGGAGCTGTTTTTT
few TRBJ2-1 TRBD2 TRBV2 CAPTSGFVDEQFF TGTGCCCCGACTAGCGGGTTTGTCGATGAGCAGTTCTTC
NA TRBJ2-1 TRBD2 TRBV7-2 CASSLKGLVSDEQFF TGTGCCAGCAGCTTAAAGGGACTAGTTAGCGATGAGCAGTTCTTC
NA TRBJ1-6 NA TRBV5-1 CASSLAGGYSPLHF TGCGCCAGCAGCTTGGCGGGGGGGTATTCACCCCTCCACTTT
NA TRBJ1-1 NA TRBV19 CASSAPSGGNTEAFF TGTGCCAGTAGTGCTCCCTCGGGGGGGAACACTGAAGCTTTCTTT
NA TRBJ2-1 TRBD1 TRBV7-2 CASSLSWTGSYNEQFF TGTGCCAGCAGCTTATCCTGGACAGGTTCATACAATGAGCAGTTCTTC
NA TRBJ2-2 NA TRBV5-4 CASSLTATGELFF TGTGCCAGCAGCTTGACAGCCACCGGGGAGCTGTTTTTT
NA TRBJ1-6 NA TRBV9 CASSVEGAGNSPLHF TGTGCCAGCAGCGTAGAAGGGGCAGGTAATTCACCCCTCCACTTT
NA TRBJ1-2 TRBD1 TRBV6-6 CASRQGEDGYTF TGTGCCAGTCGACAGGGGGAAGATGGCTACACCTTC
NA TRBJ2-3 NA TRBV6-4 CASSGGALDTQYF TGTGCCTCCTCCGGAGGGGCGTTGGATACGCAGTATTTT
NA TRBJ1-1 TRBD1 TRBV5-1 CASSDQGARAEAFF TGCGCCAGCAGCGACCAGGGGGCGAGGGCTGAAGCTTTCTTT
NA TRBJ1-2 TRBD1 TRBV27 CASSFGTGNNYGYTF TGTGCCAGCAGTTTCGGGACAGGGAACAACTATGGCTACACCTTC
NA TRBJ2-1 TRBD2 TRBV18 CASSRSGSLDEQFF TGTGCCAGCTCACGGAGCGGGAGTCTGGATGAGCAGTTCTTC
NA TRBJ2-1 TRBD2 TRBV6-5 CASSYTWDYQFF TGTGCCAGCAGTTACACCTGGGACTATCAGTTCTTC
NA TRBJ2-3 NA TRBV5-1 CASSTSGGRTDTQYF TGCGCCAGCAGCACTTCCGGGGGGCGCACAGATACGCAGTATTTT
few TRBJ2-3 TRBD2 TRBV6-1 CASSGERGDHTDTQYF TGTGCCAGCAGTGGCGAACGGGGGGACCACACAGATACGCAGTATTTT
NA TRBJ2-1 TRBD2 TRBV6-1 CAITLAGVFEQFF TGTGCCATTACACTAGCGGGAGTATTTGAGCAGTTCTTC
NA TRBJ2-3 TRBD2 TRBV2 CASRTSGRVKTDTQYF TGTGCCAGCAGGACTAGCGGGAGAGTGAAGACAGATACGCAGTATTTT
NA TRBJ2-1 NA TRBV10-2 CASSGTTVEQFF TGCGCCAGTTCCGGGACAACCGTTGAGCAGTTCTTC
NA TRBJ2-7 NA TRBV7-2 CASSFGGSGHEQYF TGTGCCAGCAGCTTTGGGGGGAGTGGCCACGAGCAGTACTTC
NA TRBJ1-6 TRBD1 TRBV6-1 CASSELGQSNSPLHF TGTGCCAGCAGTGAATTGGGACAGTCAAATTCACCCCTCCACTTT
once TRBJ2-7 TRBD2 TRBV7-2 CASSRISGTPYEQYF TGTGCCAGCAGCCGCATTAGCGGGACCCCCTACGAGCAGTACTTC
once TRBJ2-5 NA TRBV30 CAWDPGHIPETQYF TGTGCCTGGGACCCCGGACACATCCCGGAGACCCAGTACTTC
once TRBJ2-1 NA TRBV19 CASRKTRYNEQFF TGTGCCAGTAGGAAGACTAGATACAATGAGCAGTTCTTC
NA TRBJ1-4 TRBD1 TRBV30 CAWSVDRRKLFF TGTGCCTGGAGTGTGGACAGGCGAAAACTGTTTTTT
NA TRBJ2-2 NA TRBV7-9 CASSLARGINTGELFF TGTGCCAGCAGCTTAGCACGCGGCATAAACACCGGGGAGCTGTTTTTT
NA TRBJ2-5 TRBD2 TRBV5-1 CASSSALTTSGEETQYF TGCGCCAGCAGCTCGGCCCTAACCACTAGCGGGGAAGAGACCCAGTACTTC
NA TRBJ2-1 NA TRBV5-1 CASNLDGETAQEQFF TGCGCCAGCAACCTCGACGGCGAGACTGCCCAAGAGCAGTTCTTC
NA TRBJ2-2 NA TRBV4-3 CASSQDPGLQTGELFF TGCGCCAGCAGCCAAGATCCCGGACTTCAGACCGGGGAGCTGTTTTTT
NA TRBJ1-2 NA TRBV6-6 CASTPRDSAGYTF TGTGCCAGCACCCCTCGCGATTCCGCAGGCTACACCTTC
NA TRBJ1-2 TRBD1 TRBV6-5 CASSTRTGNIHGYTF TGTGCCAGCAGTACACGGACAGGGAACATACATGGCTACACCTTC
few TRBJ2-2 TRBD2 TRBV10-3 CAIKRESTGELFF TGTGCCATCAAGCGGGAGAGCACCGGGGAGCTGTTTTTT